What follows describes a single T cell receptor (beta chain). The antigen remains undetermined. The source of the sample is a study of cytomegalovirus exposure and HLA in healthy donors. The study, taken as a whole, reports: Some TCR beta chains (around 180 of them) were listed as cytomegalovirus-associated. Most of the TCR beta V segments (in an earlier analysis) were productive either about 87% or about 30% of the time.

The CDR3 consists of 14 residues. V lost 3 bases and J lost 1; bases outside the gene matches: 3. Germline V gene data show CDR1 as SGDLS and CDR2 as YYNGEE. This PCR relied on a set of 60 Vbeta primers and 13 Jbeta primers. Sequencing used immunoSEQ multiplex PCR; TCRdb keeps in-frame clones, though not all of them. In the table there are 130,000 or so clones, around 9% of which are singletons. The sequenced sample was PBMCs. The chain links TRBV9 to TRBJ1-1; 7 nucleotides line up with TRBD1. This clonotype originated in a man aged 40-49 years in good health and CMV-seronegative. The CDR3: CASSDQGENTEAFF. CDR3 coding DNA: TGTGCCAGCAGCGACCAGGGGGAGAACACTGAAGCTTTCTTT.